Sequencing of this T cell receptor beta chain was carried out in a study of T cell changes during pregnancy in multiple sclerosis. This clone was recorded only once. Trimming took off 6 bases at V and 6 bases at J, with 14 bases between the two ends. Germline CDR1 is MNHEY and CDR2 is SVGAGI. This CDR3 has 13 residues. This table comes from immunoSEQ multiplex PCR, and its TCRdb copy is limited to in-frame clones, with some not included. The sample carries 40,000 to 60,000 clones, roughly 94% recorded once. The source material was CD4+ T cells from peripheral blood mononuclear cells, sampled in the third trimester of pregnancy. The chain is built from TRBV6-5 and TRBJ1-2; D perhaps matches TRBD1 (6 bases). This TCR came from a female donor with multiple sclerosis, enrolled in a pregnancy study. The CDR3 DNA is TGTGCCAGCAGCCCCGGACAGATTAATGGCTACACCTTC. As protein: CASSPGQINGYTF.